The clone carrying this T cell receptor (beta chain) showed up just a few times. Antigen specificity is unknown. Making the TCR beta libraries involved quantitative 5'-RACE with molecular barcodes. MiXCR, run by TCRdb on the 5' RACE reads, gives a single entry per CDR3 protein. The profile covers 150,000 to 200,000 distinct CDR3 sequences, with 15% to 20% appearing a single time and roughly 8% taken by the ten largest. These data belong to a study of CD8 T cells in ankylosing spondylitis. Study results and caveats: Matched synovial fluid from ankylosing spondylitis patients was reported to be enriched for disease-linked clones. A CD8+ phenotype characterized the disease-linked clones, which were relatively rare in peripheral blood. Earlier reports found some motif variants in synovial fluid and blood in reactive arthritis.

CDR3 length: 16 amino acids. The trim removed 4 bases at V and 7 bases at J, leaving 9 bases unmatched. The germline gives CDR1 SEHNR, CDR2 FQNEAQ (reference sequence). V usage is TRBV7-9 and J usage is TRBJ2-1; 11 nucleotides align to TRBD2. This TCR was sampled from a male donor with ankylosing spondylitis or in good health (not recorded which). Sequenced: blood, either unsorted or a sorted T cell fraction (not recorded which). The CDR3 DNA reads TGTGCCAGCAGCTCTCATAGCGGGAGGGCCTTTAATGAGCAGTTCTTC. This sequence encodes CASSSHSGRAFNEQFF.